What follows is one T cell receptor beta chain and its context. This entry comes from a study of blood T cell repertoires in COVID-19. The CDR3 extends over 15 amino acids. Trimming left V 0 bases short and J 0 bases short, with 8 bases between. Germline CDR1 and CDR2: MGHRA and YSYEKL. The method was immunoSEQ multiplex PCR; TCRdb's version includes in-frame clones alone and lacks a portion of them. The sample includes around 310,000 clones, over 75% of them seen just once. The chain combines TRBV4-1 with TRBJ1-2; TRBD1 might be the D (5 bases). The receptor was derived from a woman aged 30 to 39 with COVID-19, enrolled during active disease. Input material: peripheral blood. The CDR3 DNA is TGCGCCAGCAGCCAAGAGACAGTATCTAACTATGGCTACACCTTC. It codes for CASSQETVSNYGYTF.